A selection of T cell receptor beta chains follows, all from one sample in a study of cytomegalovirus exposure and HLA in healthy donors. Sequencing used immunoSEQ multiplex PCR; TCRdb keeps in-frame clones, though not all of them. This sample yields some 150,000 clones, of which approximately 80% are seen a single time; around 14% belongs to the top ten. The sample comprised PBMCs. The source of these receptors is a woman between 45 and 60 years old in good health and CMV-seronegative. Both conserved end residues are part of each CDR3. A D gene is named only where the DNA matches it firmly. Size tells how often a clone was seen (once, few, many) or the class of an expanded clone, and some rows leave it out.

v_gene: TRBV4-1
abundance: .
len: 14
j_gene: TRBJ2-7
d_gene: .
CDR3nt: TGCGCCAGCAGCCAAACGACAGCCTCCTACGAGCAGTACTTC
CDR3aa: CASSQTTASYEQYF

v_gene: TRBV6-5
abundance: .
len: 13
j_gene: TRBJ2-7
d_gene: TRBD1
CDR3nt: TGTGCCAGCAGGGGGACAGGGACCCACGAGCAGTACTTC
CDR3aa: CASRGTGTHEQYF

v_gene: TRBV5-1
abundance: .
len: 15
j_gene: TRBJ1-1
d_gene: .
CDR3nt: TGCGCCAGCACCCCCTGGGGTTCACAGGGCACTGAAGCTTTCTTT
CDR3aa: CASTPWGSQGTEAFF

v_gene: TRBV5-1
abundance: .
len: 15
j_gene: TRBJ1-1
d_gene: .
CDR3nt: TGCGCCAGCAGCCCCACGATCGGGGGGGGGACTGAAGCTTTCTTT
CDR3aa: CASSPTIGGGTEAFF

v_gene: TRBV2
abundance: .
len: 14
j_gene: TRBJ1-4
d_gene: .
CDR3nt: TGTGCCAGTAGAGATACGGCAACTAATGAAAAACTGTTTTTT
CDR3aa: CASRDTATNEKLFF

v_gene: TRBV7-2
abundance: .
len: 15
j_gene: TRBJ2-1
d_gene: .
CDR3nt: TGTGCCAGCAGCTTATATACTAGCTCCTACAATGAGCAGTTCTTC
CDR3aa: CASSLYTSSYNEQFF

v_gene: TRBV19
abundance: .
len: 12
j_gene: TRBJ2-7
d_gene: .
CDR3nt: TGTGCCAGTCAACAGGGTTCCTACGAGCAGTACTTC
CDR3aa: CASQQGSYEQYF

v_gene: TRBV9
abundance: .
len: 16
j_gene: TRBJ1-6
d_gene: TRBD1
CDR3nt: TGTGCCAGCAGCGCACAGGGGAGTTTTTATAATTCACCCCTCCACTTT
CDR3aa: CASSAQGSFYNSPLHF

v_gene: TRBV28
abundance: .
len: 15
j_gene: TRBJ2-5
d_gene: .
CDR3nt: TGTGCCAGCAGTTTCACCAGGGCTTACCAAGAGGCCCAGTACTTC
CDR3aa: CASSFTRAYQEAQYF

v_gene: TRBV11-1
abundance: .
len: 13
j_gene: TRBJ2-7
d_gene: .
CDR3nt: TGTGCCAGCAGCTTAGACAGGGCTCACGAGCAGTACTTC
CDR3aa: CASSLDRAHEQYF

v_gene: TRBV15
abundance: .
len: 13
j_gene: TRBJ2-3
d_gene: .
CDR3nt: TGTGCCACCAGCAGAGTTCGGACAGATACGCAGTATTTT
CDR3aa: CATSRVRTDTQYF

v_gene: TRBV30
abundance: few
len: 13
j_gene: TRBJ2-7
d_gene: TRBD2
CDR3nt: TGTGCCCCGGGGGGGGCCAGGGCCTACGAGCAGTACTTC
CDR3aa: CAPGGARAYEQYF

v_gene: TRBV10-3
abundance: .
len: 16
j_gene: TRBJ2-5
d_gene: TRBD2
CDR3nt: TGTGCCATCAGTGAAGGGGCTAGCGGGGCAGGCGAGGAGCAGTACTTC
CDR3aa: CAISEGASGAGEEQYF

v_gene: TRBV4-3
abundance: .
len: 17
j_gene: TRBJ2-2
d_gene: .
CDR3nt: TGCGCCAGCAGCCAAGATCTCAGTCCGCTCGTCACCGGGGAGCTGTTTTTT
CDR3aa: CASSQDLSPLVTGELFF

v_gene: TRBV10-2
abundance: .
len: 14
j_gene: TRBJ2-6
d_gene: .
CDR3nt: TGCGCCAGCAGTCTAGCCTCTGGGGCCAACGTCCTGACTTTC
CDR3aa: CASSLASGANVLTF

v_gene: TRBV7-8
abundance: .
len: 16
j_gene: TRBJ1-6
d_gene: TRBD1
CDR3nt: TGTGCCAGCGGGACAGGGGGCTTCAGCGGGAATTCACCCCTCCACTTT
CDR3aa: CASGTGGFSGNSPLHF

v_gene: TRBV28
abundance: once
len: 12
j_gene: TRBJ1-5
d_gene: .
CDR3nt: TGTGCCAGCAGTGGACAGTTTTATCCCCAGCATTTT
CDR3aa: CASSGQFYPQHF

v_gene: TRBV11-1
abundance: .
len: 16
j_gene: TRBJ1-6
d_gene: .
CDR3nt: TGTGCCAGCAGCTTAAAAAGCGCGAGTTGGGATTCACCCCTCCACTTT
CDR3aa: CASSLKSASWDSPLHF

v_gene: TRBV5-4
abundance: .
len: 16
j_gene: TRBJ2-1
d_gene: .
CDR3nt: TGTGCCAGCACCCTTGGTGGGGACTGGTCCTACAATGAGCAGTTCTTC
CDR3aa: CASTLGGDWSYNEQFF

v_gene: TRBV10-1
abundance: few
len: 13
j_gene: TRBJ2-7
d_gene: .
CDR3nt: TGCGCCAGTTGGGGGGGGGCCACCGACGAGCAGTACTTC
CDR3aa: CASWGGATDEQYF

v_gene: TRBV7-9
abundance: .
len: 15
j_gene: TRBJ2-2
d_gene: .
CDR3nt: TGTGCCAGCAGCTGGTACAGGACCAACACCGGGGAGCTGTTTTTT
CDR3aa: CASSWYRTNTGELFF

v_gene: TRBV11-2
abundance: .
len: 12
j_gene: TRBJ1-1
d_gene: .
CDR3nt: TGTGCCAGCAGCCAGGGAAACACTGAAGCTTTCTTT
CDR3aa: CASSQGNTEAFF

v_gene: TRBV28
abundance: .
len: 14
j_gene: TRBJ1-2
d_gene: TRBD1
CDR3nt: TGTGCCAGCAGTGCGACAGGGTCGTACTATGGCTACACCTTC
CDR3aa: CASSATGSYYGYTF

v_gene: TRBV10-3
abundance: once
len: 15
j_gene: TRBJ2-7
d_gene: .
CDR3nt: TGTGCCATCAGTGGGACAGTCCGGGACTCCTACGAGCAGTACTTC
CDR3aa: CAISGTVRDSYEQYF

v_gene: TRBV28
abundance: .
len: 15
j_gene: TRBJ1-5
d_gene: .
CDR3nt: TGTGCCAGCAGTTTATCTCAGGGGCGCAATCAGCCCCAGCATTTT
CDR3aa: CASSLSQGRNQPQHF

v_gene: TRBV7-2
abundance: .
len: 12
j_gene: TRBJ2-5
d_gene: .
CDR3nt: TGTGCCAGCAGCCCATACGAGCAGGCCCAGTACTTC
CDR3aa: CASSPYEQAQYF

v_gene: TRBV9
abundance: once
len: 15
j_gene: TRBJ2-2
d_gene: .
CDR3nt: TGTGCCAGCAGCGTACGGTCTAGACTTAGCGGGGAGCTGTTTTTT
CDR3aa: CASSVRSRLSGELFF

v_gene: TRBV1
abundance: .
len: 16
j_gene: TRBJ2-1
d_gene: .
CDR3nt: TGCACCAGCAGCCAAGAGGTCGGGGGAGTCTACAATGAGCAGTTCTTC
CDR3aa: CTSSQEVGGVYNEQFF

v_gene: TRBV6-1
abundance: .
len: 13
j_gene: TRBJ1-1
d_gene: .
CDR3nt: TGTGCCAGCAGTGAAAATATGAACACTGAAGCTTTCTTT
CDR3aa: CASSENMNTEAFF

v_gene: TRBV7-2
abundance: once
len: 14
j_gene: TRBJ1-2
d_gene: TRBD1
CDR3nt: TGTGCCAGCAGAGACAGGGCCAAGACCTATGGCTACACCTTC
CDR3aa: CASRDRAKTYGYTF

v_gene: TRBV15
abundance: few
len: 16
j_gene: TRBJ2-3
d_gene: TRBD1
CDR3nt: TGTGCCACCAGCAGAGAGACAGGGTTTATTACAGATACGCAGTATTTT
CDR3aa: CATSRETGFITDTQYF

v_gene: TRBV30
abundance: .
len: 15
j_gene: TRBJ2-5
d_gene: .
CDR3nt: TGTGCCTGGGGGGGGGCTAGCGAACTCCAAGAGACCCAGTACTTC
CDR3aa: CAWGGASELQETQYF

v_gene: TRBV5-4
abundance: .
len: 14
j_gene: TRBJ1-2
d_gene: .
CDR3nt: TGTGCCAGCAGCTTGGATCTCGGGAACTATGGCTACACCTTC
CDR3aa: CASSLDLGNYGYTF

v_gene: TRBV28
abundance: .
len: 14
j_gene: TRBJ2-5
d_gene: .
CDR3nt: TGTGCCAGCAGGAACCCTAGCGTACAAGAGACCCAGTACTTC
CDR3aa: CASRNPSVQETQYF

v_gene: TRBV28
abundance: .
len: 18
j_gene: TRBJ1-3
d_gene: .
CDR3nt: TGTGCCAGCAGTCCTACCGGGACTGACCTTTTCTCTGGAAACACCATATATTTT
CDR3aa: CASSPTGTDLFSGNTIYF

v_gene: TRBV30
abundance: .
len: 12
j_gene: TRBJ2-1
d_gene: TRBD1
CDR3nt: TGTGCCTGGAGTGTAGGACAGGGAAATCAGTTCTTC
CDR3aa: CAWSVGQGNQFF

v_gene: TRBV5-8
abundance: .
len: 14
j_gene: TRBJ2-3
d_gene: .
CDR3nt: TGTGCCAGCAGCCCACTAGCTTCCACAGATACGCAGTATTTT
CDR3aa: CASSPLASTDTQYF

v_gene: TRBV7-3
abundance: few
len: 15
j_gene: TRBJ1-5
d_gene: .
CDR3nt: TGTGCCAGCAGCTTCCCCGTGGGAGGGGCTCAGCCCCAGCATTTT
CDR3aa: CASSFPVGGAQPQHF

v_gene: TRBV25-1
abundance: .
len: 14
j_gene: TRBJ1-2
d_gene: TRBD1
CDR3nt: TGTGCCAGCAGTCCCGGGGACAGGGTCCATGGCTACACCTTC
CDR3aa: CASSPGDRVHGYTF

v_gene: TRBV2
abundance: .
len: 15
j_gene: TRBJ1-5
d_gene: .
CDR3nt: TGTGCCAGCAGTGAGGGGCTGACTAGCAATCAGCCCCAGCATTTT
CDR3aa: CASSEGLTSNQPQHF

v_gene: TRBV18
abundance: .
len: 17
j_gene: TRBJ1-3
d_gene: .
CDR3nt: TGTGCCAGCTCACCGACGGTAGAGGGCTTCGCTGGAAACACCATATATTTT
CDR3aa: CASSPTVEGFAGNTIYF

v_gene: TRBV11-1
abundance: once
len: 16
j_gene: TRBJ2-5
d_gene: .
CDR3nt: TGTGCCAGCAGCTTGGGGCTAGCGTCGGATGGGGAGACCCAGTACTTC
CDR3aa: CASSLGLASDGETQYF

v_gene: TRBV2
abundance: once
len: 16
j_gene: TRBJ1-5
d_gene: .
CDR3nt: TGTGCCAGCAGAGGAATGAGCGCTAATAGCAATCAGCCCCAGCATTTT
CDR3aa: CASRGMSANSNQPQHF

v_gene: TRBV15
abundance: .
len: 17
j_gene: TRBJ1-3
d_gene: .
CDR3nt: TGTGCCACCAGCGTAGCCCCCGTACAGGTACCTGGAAACACCATATATTTT
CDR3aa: CATSVAPVQVPGNTIYF

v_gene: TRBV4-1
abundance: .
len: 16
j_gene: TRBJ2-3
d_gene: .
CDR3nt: TGCGCCAGCAGCCAAGAGGGGGGGCCCAACACAGATACGCAGTATTTT
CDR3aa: CASSQEGGPNTDTQYF

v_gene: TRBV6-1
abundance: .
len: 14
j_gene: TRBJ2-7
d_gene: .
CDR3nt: TGTGCCAGCAGTTTCGATAGAAACTCCTACGAGCAGTACTTC
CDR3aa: CASSFDRNSYEQYF

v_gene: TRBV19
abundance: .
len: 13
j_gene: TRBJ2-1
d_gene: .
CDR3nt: TGTGCCACTACTAGAGCTCCTGACAATGAGCAGTTCTTC
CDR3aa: CATTRAPDNEQFF